Sequencing of this T cell receptor (beta chain) was carried out in a study of blood T cell repertoires in COVID-19. At the level of the study: The study drew acute and convalescent COVID-19 samples from the United States, Italy and Spain. PBMCs, B-cell-depleted T cells, or T cells were the source of the cDNA or gDNA that made up the material.

This table comes from immunoSEQ multiplex PCR, and its TCRdb copy is limited to in-frame clones, with some not included. The sample holds roughly 300,000 clones, approximately 92% seen once. Two negative PCRs, clearance, or symptom resolution had been documented for recovered Cohort 3 donors. V shed 5 bases and J shed 10 bases, with 15 bases lying between them. The germline V gene encodes CDR1 MDHEN and CDR2 SYDVKM. The CDR3 length is 14 residues. The TCR was taken from a woman aged 25 to 39 who had recovered from COVID-19. What was sequenced was PBMCs or T cells enriched from blood (not recorded which). The chain combines TRBV28 with TRBJ1-6; no definite D call. Written as DNA, the CDR3 is TGTGCCAGCAGTCCGGGAGTTTTAGGGTCACCCCTCCACTTT. It yields the protein CASSPGVLGSPLHF.